This entry lists 6 T cell receptor beta chains sequenced from one sample in a study of a mutant IDH1 vaccine in newly diagnosed glioma. The time point denotes: week 47, end of study. Alongside topical imiquimod, each dose of vaccine comprised 300 ug of mutant IDH1 20-mer peptide. The protocol was immunoSEQ multiplex PCR, while the TCRdb copy is restricted to in-frame clones and leaves out a portion. The repertoire holds around 50,000 clones, roughly two thirds seen once, with more than 4.5% in the top ten. Their target antigens are unknown. Sequenced material: peripheral blood mononuclear cells (PBMCs), taken from a glioma patient whose treatment included an IDH1 peptide vaccine. The receptors come from a man aged 35 to 55 with glioma. Some clones in this sample may be carry-over from other donors' samples.

This clone occurred a few times. This chain connects TRBV4-1 to TRBJ2-7; D remains ambiguous. The CDR3 has 13 residues. Trimming cost V 4 bases and J 0 bases, with 7 bases left between them. CDR1 is MGHRA, CDR2 YSYEKL, per germline. CDR3 in DNA: TGCGCCAGCAGCCCTCCTGGCTCCTACGAGCAGTACTTC. This codes for CASSPPGSYEQYF.

This rearrangement joins TRBV9 to TRBJ1-2; TRBD1 matches 7 bases. CDR1 and CDR2 from the germline V gene are SGDLS and YYNGEE. This CDR3 is 13 amino acids long. V lost 3 bases, J lost 6 bases, and 5 bases stayed unmatched. The CDR3 bases are TGTGCCAGCAGCGGGGCAGGGGGTGATGGCTACACCTTC. Its protein product is CASSGAGGDGYTF.

CDR3 residues: CASSEFLAGGTATEAFF. The CDR3 nucleotides are TGCGCCAGCAGTGAGTTCTTGGCAGGGGGAACGGCCACTGAAGCTTTCTTT. The chain joins TRBV10-2 to TRBJ1-1; the match to TRBD1 covers 7 bases. The CDR3 contains 17 residues. Losses at the gene ends were 1 base for V and 4 bases for J; bases not matched to a gene: 12. Germline V gives CDR1 WSHSY, CDR2 SAAADI.

The genes are TRBV30 and TRBJ2-1; D unclear. V was cut by 0 bases and J by 0 bases, with 9 bases left in between. CDR1 GTSNPN and CDR2 SVGIG come from the germline V gene (reference sequence). CDR3 length: 15 residues. CDR3 DNA sequence: TGTGCCTGGAGTGTTGGCGCAAGCTCCTACAATGAGCAGTTCTTC. This codes for CAWSVGASSYNEQFF.

The V gene is TRBV9, the J gene TRBJ1-2; D is unclear. Germline CDR1 and CDR2: SGDLS and YYNGEE. V lost 3 bases, J lost 1 base, and 10 bases lay in between. The CDR3 loop spans 14 amino acids. The CDR3 bases are TGTGCCAGCAGCGGAGCAACCGTTAACTATGGCTACACCTTC. It codes for CASSGATVNYGYTF.

The rearrangement joins TRBV2 to TRBJ2-5; D may be TRBD1 (5 bases). This CDR3 region has 13 residues. Germline assignment: CDR1 SNHLY and CDR2 FYNNEI. Trimming stripped 6 bases from V and 4 bases from J, with 12 bases between. The CDR3: CASRAGSPETQYF. CDR3 in DNA: TGTGCCAGCAGGGCAGGGTCCCCAGAGACCCAGTACTTC.